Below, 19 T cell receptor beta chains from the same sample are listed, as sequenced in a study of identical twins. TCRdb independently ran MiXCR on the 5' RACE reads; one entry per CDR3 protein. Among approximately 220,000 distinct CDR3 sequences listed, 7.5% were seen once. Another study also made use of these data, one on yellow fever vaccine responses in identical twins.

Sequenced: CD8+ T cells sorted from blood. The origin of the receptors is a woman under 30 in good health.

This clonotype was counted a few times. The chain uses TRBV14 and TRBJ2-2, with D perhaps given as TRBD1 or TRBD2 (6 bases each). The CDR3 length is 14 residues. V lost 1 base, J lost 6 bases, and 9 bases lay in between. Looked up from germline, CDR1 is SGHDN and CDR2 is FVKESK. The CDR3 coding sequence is TGTGCCAGCAGCCAAGTTGGGGGGCCCGGGGAGCTGTTTTTT. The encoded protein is CASSQVGGPGELFF.

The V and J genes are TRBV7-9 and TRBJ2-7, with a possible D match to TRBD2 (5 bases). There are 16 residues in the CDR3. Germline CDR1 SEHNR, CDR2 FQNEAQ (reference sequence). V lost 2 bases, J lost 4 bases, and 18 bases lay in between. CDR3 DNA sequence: TGTGCCAGCAGCTTAAAAGGCGGGCAGGCGAGATACGAGCAGTACGTC. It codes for CASSLKGGQARYEQYV.

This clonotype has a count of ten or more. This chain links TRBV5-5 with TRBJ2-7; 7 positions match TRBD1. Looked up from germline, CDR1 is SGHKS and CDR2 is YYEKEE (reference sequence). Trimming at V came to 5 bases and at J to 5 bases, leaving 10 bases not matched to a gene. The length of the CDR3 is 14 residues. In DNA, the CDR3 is TGTGCCAGCAGTCTTTGGCGACAGGGCCACGAGCAGTACTTC. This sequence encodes CASSLWRQGHEQYF.

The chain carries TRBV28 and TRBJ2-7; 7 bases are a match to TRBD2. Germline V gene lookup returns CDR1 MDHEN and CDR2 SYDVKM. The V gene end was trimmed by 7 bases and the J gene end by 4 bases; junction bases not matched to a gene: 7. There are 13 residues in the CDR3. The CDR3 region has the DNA TGTGCCAGCAAGGCAGCGGGATATTACGAGCAGTACTTC. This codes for CASKAAGYYEQYF.

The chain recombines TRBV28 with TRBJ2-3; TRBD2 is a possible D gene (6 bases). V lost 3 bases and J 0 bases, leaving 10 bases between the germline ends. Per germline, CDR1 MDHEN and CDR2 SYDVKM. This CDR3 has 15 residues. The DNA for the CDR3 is TGTGCCAGCAGTTTTTCGGGGGATAGCACAGATACGCAGTATTTT. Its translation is CASSFSGDSTDTQYF.

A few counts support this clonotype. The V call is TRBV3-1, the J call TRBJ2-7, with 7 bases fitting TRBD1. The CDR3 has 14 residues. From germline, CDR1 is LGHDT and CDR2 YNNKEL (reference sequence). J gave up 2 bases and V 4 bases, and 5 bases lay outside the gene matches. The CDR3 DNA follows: TGTGCCAGCAGCCCGGACAGGCCAACCTACGAGCAGTACGTC. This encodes CASSPDRPTYEQYV.

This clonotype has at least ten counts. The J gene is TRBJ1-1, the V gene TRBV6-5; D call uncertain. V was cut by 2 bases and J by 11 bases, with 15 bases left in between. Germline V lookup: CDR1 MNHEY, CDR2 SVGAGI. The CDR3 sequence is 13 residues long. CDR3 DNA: TGTGCCAGCAGTTACGACGGGCGGAATTGGGCTTTCTTT. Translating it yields CASSYDGRNWAFF.

Here the CDR3 reads CATSDVSGSGAKNIQYF. The CDR3 DNA sequence: TGTGCCACCAGTGACGTAAGCGGGAGTGGGGCCAAAAACATTCAGTACTTC. The rearrangement joins TRBV24-1 to TRBJ2-4; 8 bases line up with TRBD2. Germline-derived CDR1 and CDR2 are KGHDR and SFDVKD. The V segment lost 4 bases and the J segment 1 base; nucleotides outside the gene matches: 8. The CDR3 is made up of 17 amino acids.

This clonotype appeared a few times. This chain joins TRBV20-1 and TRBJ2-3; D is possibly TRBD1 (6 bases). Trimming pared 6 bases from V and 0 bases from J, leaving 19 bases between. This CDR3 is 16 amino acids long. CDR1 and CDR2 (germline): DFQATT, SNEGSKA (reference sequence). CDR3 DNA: TGCAGTGCCAGGGAACGGGTGACAGGAAGCACAGATACGCAGTATTTT. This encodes CSARERVTGSTDTQYF.

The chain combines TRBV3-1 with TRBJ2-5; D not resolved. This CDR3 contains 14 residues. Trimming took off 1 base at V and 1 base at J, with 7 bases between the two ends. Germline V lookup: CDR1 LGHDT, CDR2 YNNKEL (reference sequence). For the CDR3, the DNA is TGTGCCAGCAGCCAAGTAACAGTCCAAGAGACCCAGTACTTC. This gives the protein CASSQVTVQETQYF.

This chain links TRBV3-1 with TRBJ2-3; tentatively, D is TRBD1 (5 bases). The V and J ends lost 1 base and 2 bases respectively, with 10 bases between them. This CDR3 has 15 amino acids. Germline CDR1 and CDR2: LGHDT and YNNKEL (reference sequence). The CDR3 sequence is CASSQGLRDTDTQYF. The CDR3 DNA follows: TGTGCCAGCAGCCAAGGCCTCAGGGACACAGATACGCAGTATTTT.

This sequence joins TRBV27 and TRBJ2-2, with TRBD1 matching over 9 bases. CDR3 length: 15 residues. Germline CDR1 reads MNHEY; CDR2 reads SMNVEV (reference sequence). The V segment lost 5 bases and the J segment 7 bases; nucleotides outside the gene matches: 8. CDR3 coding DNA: TGTGCCAGCAGTCCCGGACAGGGGTACTACGGGGAGCTGTTTTTT. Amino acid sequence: CASSPGQGYYGELFF.

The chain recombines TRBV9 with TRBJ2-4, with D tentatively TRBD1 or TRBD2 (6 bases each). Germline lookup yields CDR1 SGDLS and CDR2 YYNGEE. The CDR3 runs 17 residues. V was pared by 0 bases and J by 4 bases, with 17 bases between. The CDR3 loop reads CASSVARKGGIKNIQYF. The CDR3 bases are TGTGCCAGCAGCGTAGCTAGGAAAGGGGGGATAAAAAACATTCAGTACTTC.

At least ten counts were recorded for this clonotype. The CDR3 region is CSVEHIFSRSPPNEQFF. CDR3 coding DNA: TGCAGCGTTGAACATATTTTTAGCCGATCACCCCCCAATGAGCAGTTCTTC. This chain connects TRBV29-1 to TRBJ2-1; D gene uncertain. V lost 2 bases and J lost 6, with 23 bases in between. Germline CDR1 is SQVTM and CDR2 is ANQGSEA. This CDR3 region has 17 residues.

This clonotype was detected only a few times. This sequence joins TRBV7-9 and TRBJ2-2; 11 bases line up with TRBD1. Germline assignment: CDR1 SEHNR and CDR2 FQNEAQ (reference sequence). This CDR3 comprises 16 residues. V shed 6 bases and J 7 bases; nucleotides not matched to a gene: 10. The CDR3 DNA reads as TGTGCCAGCAGACCCACGGACAGGGGGCCTATCGGGGAGCTGTTTTTT. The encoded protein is CASRPTDRGPIGELFF. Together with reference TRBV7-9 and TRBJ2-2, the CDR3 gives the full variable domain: DTGVSQNPRHKITKRGQNVTFRCDPISEHNRLYWYRQTLGQGPEFLTYFQNEAQLEKSRLLSDRFSAERPKGSFSTLEIQRTEQGDSAMYLCASRPTDRGPIGELFFGEGSRLTVL.

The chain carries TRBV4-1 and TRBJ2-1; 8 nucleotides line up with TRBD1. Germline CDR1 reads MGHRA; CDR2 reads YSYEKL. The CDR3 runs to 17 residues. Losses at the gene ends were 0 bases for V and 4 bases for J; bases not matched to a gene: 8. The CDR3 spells CASSQEPGQGVYNEQFF. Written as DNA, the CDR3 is TGCGCCAGCAGCCAAGAACCAGGACAGGGAGTTTACAATGAGCAGTTCTTC.

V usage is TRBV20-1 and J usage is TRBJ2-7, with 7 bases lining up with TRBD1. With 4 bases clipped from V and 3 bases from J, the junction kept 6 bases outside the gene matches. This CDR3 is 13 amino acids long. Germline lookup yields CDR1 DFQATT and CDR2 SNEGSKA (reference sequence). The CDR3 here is CSAKDRPDYEQYF. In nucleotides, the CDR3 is TGCAGTGCTAAGGACAGGCCAGACTACGAGCAGTACTTC.

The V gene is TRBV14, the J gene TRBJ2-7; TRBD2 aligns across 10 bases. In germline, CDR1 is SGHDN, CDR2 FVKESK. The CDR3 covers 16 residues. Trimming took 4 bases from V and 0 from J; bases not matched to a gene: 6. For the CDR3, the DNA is TGTGCCAGCAGCCGGCCTGCTAGCGGGAGCTCCTACGAGCAGTACTTC. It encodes CASSRPASGSSYEQYF.

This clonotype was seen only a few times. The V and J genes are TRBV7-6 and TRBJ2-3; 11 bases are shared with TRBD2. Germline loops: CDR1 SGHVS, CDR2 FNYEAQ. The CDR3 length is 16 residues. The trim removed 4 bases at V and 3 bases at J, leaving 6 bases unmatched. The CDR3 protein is CASSSPTSGSTDTQYF. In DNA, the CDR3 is TGTGCCAGCAGCTCCCCCACTAGCGGGAGTACAGATACGCAGTATTTT.